These 22 T cell receptor beta chains came from one sample sequenced in a study of blood T cells in healthy people across ages. The second PCR ran roughly 7 to 11 cycles with a sample-barcoded 5' primer and J-beta primers. TCRdb reprocessed the 5' RACE reads with MiXCR, giving one entry per CDR3 protein. The sample includes roughly 1,500,000 distinct CDR3 sequences, 42% of them seen just once. Sequenced: blood. Receptor source: a young woman in good health.

This clonotype has more than one count but fewer than ten. V and J are TRBV3-1 and TRBJ2-3; tentatively, D is TRBD2 (5 bases). V dropped 7 bases and J dropped 4 bases, with 18 bases sitting between them. The CDR3 consists of 15 residues. From germline, CDR1 is LGHDT and CDR2 YNNKEL (reference sequence). This CDR3 reads CASTHLISGADTQYF. The CDR3 nucleotides are TGTGCCAGCACCCACCTGATATCCGGGGCAGATACGCAGTATTTT.

This clonotype was counted a few times. This chain joins TRBV20-1 and TRBJ2-7; D unresolved. CDR1 DFQATT and CDR2 SNEGSKA come from the germline V gene (reference sequence). CDR3 size: 15 residues. Trimming stripped 3 bases from V and 2 bases from J, with 17 bases between. Written as DNA, the CDR3 is TGCAGTGCTAGGATTTCAAGGCCACATACCTACGAGCAGTACTTC. Translated, it gives CSARISRPHTYEQYF.

Comment on this clonotype: A much larger clone lies one base from this, so it may be a read error. V usage is TRBV10-1 and J usage is TRBJ2-3; 7 nucleotides line up with TRBD1. This CDR3 contains 14 residues. Germline V gives CDR1 WNHNN, CDR2 SYGVQD (reference sequence). V dropped 7 bases and J dropped 2; count of bases not matched to a gene: 6. The CDR3 nucleotides read TGCGCCAGCATTGGACAGGTTGCCACAGATACGCAGTATTTT. Its translation: CASIGQVATDTQYF.

This sequence joins TRBV5-1 and TRBJ2-3, with 11 bases lining up with TRBD2. The CDR3 is made up of 16 amino acids. Per the germline V gene, CDR1 is SGHRS and CDR2 is YFSETQ. Losses at the gene ends were 2 bases for V and 4 bases for J; bases not matched to a gene: 6. The CDR3, as DNA: TGCGCCAGCAGCTTCCTTAGCGGGGGGGCGGCAGATACGCAGTATTTT. This codes for CASSFLSGGAADTQYF.

With regard to this clonotype: A much larger clone is a single base away; this may be a read error. J is TRBJ2-1 and V is TRBV2; 12 bases align to TRBD2. V shed 4 bases, J shed 5 bases, and the junction held 3 bases outside the gene matches. This CDR3 spans 15 amino acids. Per germline, CDR1 SNHLY and CDR2 FYNNEI. CDR3 bases: TGTGCCAGCAGTGCCCGACTAGCGGGGGACAATGAGCAGTTCTTC. Translating it yields CASSARLAGDNEQFF. Full variable domain (missing parts from reference TRBV2 and TRBJ2-1): EPEVTQTPSHQVTQMGQEVILRCVPISNHLYFYWYRQILGQKVEFLVSFYNNEISEKSEIFDDQFSVERPDGSNFTLKIRSTKLEDSAMYFCASSARLAGDNEQFFGPGTRLTVL.

The V call is TRBV5-1, the J call TRBJ2-7; D may match TRBD1 or TRBD2 (6 bases each). The CDR3 runs to 15 residues. Trimming pared 2 bases from V and 2 bases from J, leaving 14 bases between. Germline V gene lookup returns CDR1 SGHRS and CDR2 YFSETQ. The CDR3 protein is CASSFTGAPTYEQYF. CDR3 nucleotide sequence: TGCGCCAGCAGCTTTACGGGGGCCCCGACCTACGAGCAGTACTTC. The complete variable domain, with remaining parts taken from reference TRBV5-1 and TRBJ2-7, reads KAGVTQTPRYLIKTRGQQVTLSCSPISGHRSVSWYQQTPGQGLQFLFEYFSETQRNKGNFPGRFSGRQFSNSRSEMNVSTLELGDSALYLCASSFTGAPTYEQYFGPGTRLTVT.

The V and J genes are TRBV12-3 or TRBV12-4 and TRBJ2-2; D is uncertain. V was cut by 6 bases and J by 6 bases, with 11 bases left in between. This CDR3 has 13 residues. The CDR3 protein is CASSSNPAGELFF. CDR3 DNA sequence: TGTGCCAGCAGCTCGAACCCCGCCGGGGAGCTGTTTTTT.

The chain links TRBV7-6 to TRBJ1-2; D uncertain. Germline assignment: CDR1 SGHVS and CDR2 FNYEAQ. V dropped 5 bases and J dropped 6 bases, with 16 bases sitting between them. CDR3 length: 14 residues. The CDR3 sequence is CASSPGRFGHGYTF. In DNA, the CDR3 is TGTGCCAGCAGCCCGGGCCGGTTTGGACATGGCTACACCTTC.

The rearrangement joins TRBV20-1 to TRBJ2-7, with D possibly being TRBD2 (5 bases). V was clipped by 1 base and J by 5 bases, with 12 bases between them. The length of the CDR3 is 13 residues. The germline V gene has CDR1 DFQATT and CDR2 SNEGSKA (reference sequence). This CDR3 reads CSARGGNRDEQYF. The CDR3 bases are TGCAGTGCTAGAGGAGGGAATCGGGACGAGCAGTACTTC.

With regard to this clonotype: One end of the junction is discordant with germline, which a read error may explain. V is TRBV7-2 and J is TRBJ2-1; D remains unclear. This CDR3 contains 13 residues. The germline V gene encodes CDR1 SGHTA and CDR2 FQGNSA. CDR3 in amino acids: CASSYGPYDEQFF. The CDR3 DNA is TGTGCCAGCAGCTATGGACCCTACGATGAGCAGTTCTTC.

The J gene is TRBJ2-7, the V gene TRBV10-3; 7 bases line up with TRBD1. Germline assignment: CDR1 ENHRY and CDR2 SYGVKD. This CDR3 comprises 15 residues. The trim removed 2 bases at V and 1 base at J, leaving 5 bases unmatched. The CDR3, as DNA: TGTGCCATCAGTGAGACCGGGACAGCTTCCTACGAGCAGTACTTC. This gives the protein CAISETGTASYEQYF.

A note on this clonotype: One end of the junction does not line up with germline, which may come from a read error. The chain employs TRBV20-1 and TRBJ1-1; D is perhaps TRBD1 (5 bases). Germline lookup yields CDR1 DFQATT and CDR2 SNEGSKA (reference sequence). The CDR3 runs 14 residues. CDR3 protein: CSAPQTGTGTEAYF. The CDR3 nucleotides are TGCAGTGCTCCCCAGACGGGGACGGGCACTGAAGCTTACTTT.

The rearrangement joins TRBV27 to TRBJ2-3; 9 nucleotides line up with TRBD2. The CDR3 has 16 residues. Trimming removed 6 bases from V and 0 bases from J; junction bases left unmatched: 7. Germline values: CDR1 MNHEY, CDR2 SMNVEV (reference sequence). In nucleotides, the CDR3 is TGTGCCAGCAGACGTGAGCGGGGGGATAGCACAGATACGCAGTATTTT. Amino acids: CASRRERGDSTDTQYF.

The CDR3, as DNA: TGCAGTGCTAGAGCCGCAGTGGGATTAGACGGCGAGCAGTACTTC. This sequence encodes CSARAAVGLDGEQYF. The chain recombines TRBV20-1 with TRBJ2-4; no definite D call. The DNA end is a closer match to TRBJ2-7, so the J assignment may be wrong. Germline loops: CDR1 DFQATT, CDR2 SNEGSKA (reference sequence). This CDR3 has 15 amino acids.

The V gene is TRBV5-1, the J gene TRBJ2-1; 7 bases fit TRBD1. Germline assignment: CDR1 SGHRS and CDR2 YFSETQ. The V segment lost 7 bases and the J segment 1 base; nucleotides outside the gene matches: 23. This CDR3 has 20 residues. CDR3 loop: CASGTPGGAHSGSSYNEQFF. The DNA for the CDR3 is TGCGCCAGCGGCACCCCAGGGGGAGCCCATTCCGGTTCTTCCTACAATGAGCAGTTCTTC.

The J gene is TRBJ2-7, the V gene TRBV19, with 12 positions matching TRBD2. Germline CDR1 is LNHDA and CDR2 is SQIVND (reference sequence). This CDR3 is built from 15 residues. V shed 7 bases, J shed 5 bases, and the junction held 9 bases outside the gene matches. This chain's CDR3 is CASTSTSGSRDEQYF. For the CDR3, the DNA is TGTGCCAGTACCTCGACTAGCGGGAGTAGGGACGAGCAGTACTTC.

This clonotype occurred once. The chain has TRBV6-5 and TRBJ2-2; D is uncertain. This CDR3 is built from 11 residues. CDR1 and CDR2 (germline): MNHEY, SVGAGI. V was clipped by 6 bases and J by 7 bases, with 6 bases between them. The CDR3 here is CASSKHGELFF. CDR3 nucleotide sequence: TGTGCCAGCAGCAAGCACGGGGAGCTGTTTTTT.

V is TRBV20-1 and J is TRBJ2-5; D may be TRBD2 (6 bases). The V end was cut by 1 base, the J end by 3 bases, with 9 bases between. CDR1 is DFQATT and CDR2 is SNEGSKA in the germline V gene (reference sequence). The CDR3 extends over 13 amino acids. CDR3 in amino acids: CSARVPSEETQYF. The CDR3 coding sequence is TGCAGTGCTAGAGTCCCTAGCGAAGAGACCCAGTACTTC.

The V and J genes are TRBV7-2 and TRBJ2-1, with D possibly being TRBD1 or TRBD2 (6 bases each). The germline V gene encodes CDR1 SGHTA and CDR2 FQGNSA. This CDR3 has 17 residues. V lost 1 base, J lost 0 bases, and 13 bases lay in between. CDR3 bases: TGTGCCAGCAGCTTAGTTGGGGGGCAGGGCTCCTACAATGAGCAGTTCTTC. It translates to CASSLVGGQGSYNEQFF.

This clonotype has only a few counts. The chain combines TRBV29-1 with TRBJ2-3; D not certain. From germline, CDR1 is SQVTM and CDR2 ANQGSEA. Trimming removed 7 bases at V and 0 bases at J, with 8 bases between. The CDR3 runs to 12 residues. CDR3 in DNA: TGCAGCGCCCTCGGGAGCACAGATACGCAGTATTTT. Encoded protein: CSALGSTDTQYF.

V is TRBV4-2 and J is TRBJ2-1, with 10 bases that match TRBD2. Germline lookup yields CDR1 LGHNA and CDR2 YNFKEQ. With V trimmed by 0 bases and J by 9 bases, 5 bases remained unmatched. The CDR3 sequence is 15 residues long. The CDR3 sequence is CASSQDSGGAGEQFF. DNA for the CDR3: TGTGCCAGCAGCCAAGACAGCGGGGGGGCGGGTGAGCAGTTCTTC.

This clonotype was found a few times. V gene TRBV6-1 combines with J gene TRBJ2-3; the match to TRBD1 covers 7 bases. Unmatched junction bases numbered 7, after V lost 10 bases and J lost 3 bases. The CDR3 extends over 13 amino acids. The germline CDR1 and CDR2 sequences are MNHNS and SASEGT. CDR3 protein: CAMKGAMTDTQYF. In nucleotides, the CDR3 is TGTGCCATGAAGGGGGCTATGACAGATACGCAGTATTTT.